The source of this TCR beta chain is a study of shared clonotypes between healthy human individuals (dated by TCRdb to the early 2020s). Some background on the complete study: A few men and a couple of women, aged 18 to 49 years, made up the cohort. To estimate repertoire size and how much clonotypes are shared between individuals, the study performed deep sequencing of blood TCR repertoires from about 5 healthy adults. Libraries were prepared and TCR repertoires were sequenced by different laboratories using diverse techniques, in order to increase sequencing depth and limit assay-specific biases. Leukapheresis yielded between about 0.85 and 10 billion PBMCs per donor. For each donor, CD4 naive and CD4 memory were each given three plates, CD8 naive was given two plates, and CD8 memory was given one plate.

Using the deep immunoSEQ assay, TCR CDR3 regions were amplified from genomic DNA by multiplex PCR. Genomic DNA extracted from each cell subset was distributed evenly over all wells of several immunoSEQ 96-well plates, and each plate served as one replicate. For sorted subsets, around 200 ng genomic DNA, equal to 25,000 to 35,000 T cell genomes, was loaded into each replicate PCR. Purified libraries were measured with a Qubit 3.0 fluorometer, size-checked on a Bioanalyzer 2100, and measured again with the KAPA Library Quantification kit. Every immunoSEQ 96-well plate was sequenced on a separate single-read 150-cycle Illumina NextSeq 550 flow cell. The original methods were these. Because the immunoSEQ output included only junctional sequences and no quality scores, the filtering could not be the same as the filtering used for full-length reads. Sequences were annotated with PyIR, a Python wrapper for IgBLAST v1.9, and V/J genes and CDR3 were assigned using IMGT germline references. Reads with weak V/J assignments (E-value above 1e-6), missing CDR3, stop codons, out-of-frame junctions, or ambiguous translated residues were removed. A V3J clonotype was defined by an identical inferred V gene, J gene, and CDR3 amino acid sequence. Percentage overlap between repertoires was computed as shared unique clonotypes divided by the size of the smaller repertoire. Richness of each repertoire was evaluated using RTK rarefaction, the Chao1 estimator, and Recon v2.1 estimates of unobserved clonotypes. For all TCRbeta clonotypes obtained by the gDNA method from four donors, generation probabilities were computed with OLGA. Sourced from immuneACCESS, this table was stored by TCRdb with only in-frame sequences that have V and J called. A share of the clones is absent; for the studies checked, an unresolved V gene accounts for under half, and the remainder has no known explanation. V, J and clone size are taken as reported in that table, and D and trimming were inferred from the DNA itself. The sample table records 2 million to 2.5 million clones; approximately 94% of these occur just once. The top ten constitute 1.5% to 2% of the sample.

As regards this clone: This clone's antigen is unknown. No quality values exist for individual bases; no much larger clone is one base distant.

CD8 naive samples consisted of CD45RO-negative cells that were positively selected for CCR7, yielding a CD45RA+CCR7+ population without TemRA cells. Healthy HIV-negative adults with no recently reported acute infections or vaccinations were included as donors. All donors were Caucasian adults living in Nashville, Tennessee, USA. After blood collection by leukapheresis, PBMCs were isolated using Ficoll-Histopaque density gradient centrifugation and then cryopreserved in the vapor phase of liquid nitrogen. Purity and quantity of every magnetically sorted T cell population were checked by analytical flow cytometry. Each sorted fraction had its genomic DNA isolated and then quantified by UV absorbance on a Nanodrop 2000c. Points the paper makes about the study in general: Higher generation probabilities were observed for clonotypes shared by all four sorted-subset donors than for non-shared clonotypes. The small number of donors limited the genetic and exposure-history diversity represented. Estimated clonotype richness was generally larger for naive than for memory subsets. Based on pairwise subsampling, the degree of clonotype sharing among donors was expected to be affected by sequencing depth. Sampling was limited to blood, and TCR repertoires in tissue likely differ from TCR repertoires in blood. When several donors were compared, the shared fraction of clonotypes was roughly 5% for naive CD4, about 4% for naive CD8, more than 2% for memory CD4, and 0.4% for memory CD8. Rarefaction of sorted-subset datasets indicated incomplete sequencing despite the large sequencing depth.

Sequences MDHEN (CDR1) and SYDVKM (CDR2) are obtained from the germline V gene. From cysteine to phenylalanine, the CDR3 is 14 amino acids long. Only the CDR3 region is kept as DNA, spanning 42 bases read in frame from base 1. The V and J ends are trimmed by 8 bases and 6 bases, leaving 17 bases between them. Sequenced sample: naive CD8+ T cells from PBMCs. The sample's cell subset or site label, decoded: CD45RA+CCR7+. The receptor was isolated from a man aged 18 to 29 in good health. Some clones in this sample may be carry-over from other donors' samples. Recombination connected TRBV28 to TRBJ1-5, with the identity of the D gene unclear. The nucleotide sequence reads TGTGCCAGCCAAGGAGGGCAGAGTCGTCAGCCCCAGCATTTT. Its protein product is CASQGGQSRQPQHF. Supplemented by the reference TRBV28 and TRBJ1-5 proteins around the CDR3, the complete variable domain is DVKVTQSSRYLVKRTGEKVFLECVQDMDHENMFWYRQDPGLGLRLIYFSYDVKMKEKGDIPEGYSVSREKKERFSLILESASTNQTSMYLCASQGGQSRQPQHFGDGTRLSIL.